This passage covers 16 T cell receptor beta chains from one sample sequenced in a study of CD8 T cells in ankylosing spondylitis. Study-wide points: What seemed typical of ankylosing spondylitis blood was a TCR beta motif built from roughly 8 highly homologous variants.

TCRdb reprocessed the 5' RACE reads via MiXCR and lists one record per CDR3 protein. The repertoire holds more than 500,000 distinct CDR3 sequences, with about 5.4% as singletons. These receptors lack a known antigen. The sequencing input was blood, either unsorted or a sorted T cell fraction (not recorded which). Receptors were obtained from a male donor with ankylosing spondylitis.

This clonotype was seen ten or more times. CDR3 residues: CASSPQGQYGYTF. In DNA form, the CDR3 reads TGCGCCAGCAGCCCTCAAGGACAGTATGGCTACACCTTC. The chain joins TRBV5-1 to TRBJ1-2, with D perhaps matching TRBD1 (6 bases). The V end lost 4 bases, the J end lost 5 bases, and 12 bases lay between the germline ends. Germline loops: CDR1 SGHRS, CDR2 YFSETQ. The CDR3 extends over 13 amino acids. The complete variable domain, with remaining parts taken from reference TRBV5-1 and TRBJ1-2, reads KAGVTQTPRYLIKTRGQQVTLSCSPISGHRSVSWYQQTPGQGLQFLFEYFSETQRNKGNFPGRFSGRQFSNSRSEMNVSTLELGDSALYLCASSPQGQYGYTFGSGTRLTVV.

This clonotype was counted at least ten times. The CDR3 DNA reads as TGCAGTGCTAGGGGCCCTGTCCCGGATACGCAGTATTTT. This encodes CSARGPVPDTQYF. The V and J genes are TRBV20-1 and TRBJ2-3, with D unclear. The CDR3 is 13 residues long. From germline, CDR1 is DFQATT and CDR2 SNEGSKA (reference sequence). Trimming took 3 bases from V and 6 from J, leaving 13 bases between them.

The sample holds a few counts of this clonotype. The DNA of the CDR3 is TGTGCCAGCAGCTCCGGACGAAACCGGGACCGCTACGAGCAGTACTTC. Protein product: CASSSGRNRDRYEQYF. V usage is TRBV5-8 and J usage is TRBJ2-7; D may match TRBD1 or TRBD2 (5 bases each). The germline V gene has CDR1 SGHTS and CDR2 YDEGEE. This CDR3 is built from 16 residues. Trimming shortened V by 3 bases and J by 3 bases, and 19 bases separated the two germline ends. Full variable domain (remainder filled in from reference TRBV5-8 and TRBJ2-7): EAGVTQSPTHLIKTRGQQATLRCSPISGHTSVYWYQQALGLGLQFLLWYDEGEERNRGNFPPRFSGRQFPNYSSELNVNALELEDSALYLCASSSGRNRDRYEQYFGPGTRLTVT.

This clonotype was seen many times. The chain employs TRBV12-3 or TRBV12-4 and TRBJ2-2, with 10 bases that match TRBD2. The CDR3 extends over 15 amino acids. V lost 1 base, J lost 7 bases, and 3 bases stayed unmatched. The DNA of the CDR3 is TGTGCCAGCAGTTTAGGGACTAGCGGTGACGGGGAGCTGTTTTTT. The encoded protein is CASSLGTSGDGELFF.

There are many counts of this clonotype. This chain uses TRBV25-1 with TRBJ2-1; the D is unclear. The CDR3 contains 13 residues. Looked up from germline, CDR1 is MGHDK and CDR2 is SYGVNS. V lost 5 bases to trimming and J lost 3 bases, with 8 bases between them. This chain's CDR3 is CASSPPFYNEQFF. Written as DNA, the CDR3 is TGTGCCAGCAGTCCCCCTTTCTACAATGAGCAGTTCTTC.

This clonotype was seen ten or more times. The CDR3 protein is CASSLAPSGGISSYEQYF. CDR3 DNA: TGCGCCAGCAGCTTGGCACCTAGCGGGGGGATTAGCTCCTACGAGCAGTACTTC. The chain links TRBV5-1 to TRBJ2-7, with 11 bases lining up with TRBD2. The CDR3 extends over 18 amino acids. V was pared by 0 bases and J by 0 bases, with 8 bases of the junction left unmatched. The V gene's germline CDR1 is SGHRS and CDR2 YFSETQ.

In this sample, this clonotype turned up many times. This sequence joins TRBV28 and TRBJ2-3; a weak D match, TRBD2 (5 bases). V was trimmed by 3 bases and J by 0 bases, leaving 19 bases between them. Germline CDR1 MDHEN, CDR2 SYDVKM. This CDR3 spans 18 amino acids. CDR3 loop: CASSFLVEESGSTDTQYF. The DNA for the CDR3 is TGTGCCAGCAGTTTTTTGGTAGAAGAGAGCGGTAGCACAGATACGCAGTATTTT. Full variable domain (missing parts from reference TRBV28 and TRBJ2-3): DVKVTQSSRYLVKRTGEKVFLECVQDMDHENMFWYRQDPGLGLRLIYFSYDVKMKEKGDIPEGYSVSREKKERFSLILESASTNQTSMYLCASSFLVEESGSTDTQYFGPGTRLTVL.

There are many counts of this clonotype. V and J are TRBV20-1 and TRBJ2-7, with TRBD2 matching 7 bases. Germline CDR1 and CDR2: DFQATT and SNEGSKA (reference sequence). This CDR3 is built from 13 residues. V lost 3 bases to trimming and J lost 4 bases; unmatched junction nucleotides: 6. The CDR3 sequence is CSASGGSVYEQYF. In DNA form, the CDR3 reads TGCAGTGCTAGTGGCGGGAGTGTATACGAGCAGTACTTC.

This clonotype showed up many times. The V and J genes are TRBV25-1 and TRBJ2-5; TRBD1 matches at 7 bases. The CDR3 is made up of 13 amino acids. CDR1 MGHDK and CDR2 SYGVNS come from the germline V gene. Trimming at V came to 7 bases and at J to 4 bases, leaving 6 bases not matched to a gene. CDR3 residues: CASTLAGGETQYF. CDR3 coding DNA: TGTGCCAGCACCCTGGCAGGGGGAGAGACCCAGTACTTC.

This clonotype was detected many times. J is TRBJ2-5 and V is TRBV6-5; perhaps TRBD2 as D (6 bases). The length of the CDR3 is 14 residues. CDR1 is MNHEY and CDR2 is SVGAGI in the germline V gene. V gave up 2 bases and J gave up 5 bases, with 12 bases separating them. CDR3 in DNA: TGTGCCAGCAGTTACGGGGGGATATGGGAGACCCAGTACTTC. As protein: CASSYGGIWETQYF.

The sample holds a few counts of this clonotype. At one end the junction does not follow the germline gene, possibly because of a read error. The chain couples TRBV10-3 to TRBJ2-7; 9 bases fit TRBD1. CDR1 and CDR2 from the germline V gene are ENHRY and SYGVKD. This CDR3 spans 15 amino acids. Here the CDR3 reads CAIGPDRGNSYEQCF. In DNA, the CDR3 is TGTGCCATCGGGCCGGACAGGGGTAACTCCTACGAGCAGTGCTTC.

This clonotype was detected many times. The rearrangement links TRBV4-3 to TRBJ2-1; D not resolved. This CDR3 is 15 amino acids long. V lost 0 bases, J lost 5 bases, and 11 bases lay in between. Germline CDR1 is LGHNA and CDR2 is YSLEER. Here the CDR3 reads CASSQDPSFNNEQFF. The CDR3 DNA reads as TGCGCCAGCAGCCAAGATCCCAGCTTCAACAATGAGCAGTTCTTC.

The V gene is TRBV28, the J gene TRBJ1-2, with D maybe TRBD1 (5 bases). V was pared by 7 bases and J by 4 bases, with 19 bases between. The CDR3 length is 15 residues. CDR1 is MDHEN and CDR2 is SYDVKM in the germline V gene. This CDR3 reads CASTSPGETGYGYTF. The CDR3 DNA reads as TGTGCCAGCACCTCTCCGGGGGAAACGGGCTATGGCTACACCTTC.

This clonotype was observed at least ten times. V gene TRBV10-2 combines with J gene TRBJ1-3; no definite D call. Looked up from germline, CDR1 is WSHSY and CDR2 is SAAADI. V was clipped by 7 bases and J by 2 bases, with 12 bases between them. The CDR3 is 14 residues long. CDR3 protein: CASMWADTGNTIYF. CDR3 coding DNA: TGCGCCAGCATGTGGGCCGACACTGGAAACACCATATATTTT.

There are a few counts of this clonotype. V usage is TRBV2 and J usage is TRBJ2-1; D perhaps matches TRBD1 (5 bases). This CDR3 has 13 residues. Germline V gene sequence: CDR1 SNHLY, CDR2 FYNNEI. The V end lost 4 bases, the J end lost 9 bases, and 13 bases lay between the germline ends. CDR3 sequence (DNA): TGTGCCAGCAGTGTAGCAGGGTCTGGTGAGCAGTTCTTC. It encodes CASSVAGSGEQFF.

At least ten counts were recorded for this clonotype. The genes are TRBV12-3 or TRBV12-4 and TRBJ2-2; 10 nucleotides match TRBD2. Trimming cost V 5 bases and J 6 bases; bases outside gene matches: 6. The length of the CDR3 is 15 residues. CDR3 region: CASSQIAGGPGELFF. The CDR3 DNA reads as TGTGCCAGCAGTCAAATAGCGGGAGGCCCCGGGGAGCTGTTTTTT.